The rows below give T cell receptor beta chains drawn from one sample of a study of cytomegalovirus exposure and HLA in healthy donors. The table came from immunoSEQ multiplex PCR; TCRdb's copy has only in-frame clones and leaves some out. Among around 140,000 clones listed, roughly 70% were seen once. Sequenced sample: PBMCs. The receptors come from a man younger than 45 in good health and CMV-seronegative. Each CDR3 is given with its conserved first and last residue. The D gene is left open where the match is weak. Rows give clone size only sometimes, using once, few, many, or a class for an expanded clone.

D gene: TRBD2
J gene: TRBJ2-1
CDR3 length: 14
clone size: NA
V gene: TRBV29-1
CDR3 protein: CSGSIAGGRNEQFF
CDR3 DNA: TGCAGCGGGTCTATAGCGGGAGGGCGGAATGAGCAGTTCTTC

D gene: NA
J gene: TRBJ1-2
CDR3 length: 15
clone size: NA
V gene: TRBV7-9
CDR3 protein: CASSPRVGRGSGYTF
CDR3 DNA: TGTGCCAGCAGCCCCCGGGTGGGCAGGGGAAGCGGCTACACCTTC

D gene: NA
J gene: TRBJ1-5
CDR3 length: 15
clone size: few
V gene: TRBV28
CDR3 protein: CASATQGASNQPQHF
CDR3 DNA: TGTGCCAGTGCGACACAGGGTGCAAGCAATCAGCCCCAGCATTTT

D gene: NA
J gene: TRBJ2-3
CDR3 length: 16
clone size: NA
V gene: TRBV6-1
CDR3 protein: CASSEVLAGLGDTQYF
CDR3 DNA: TGTGCCAGCAGTGAAGTGTTGGCGGGGTTGGGGGATACGCAGTATTTT

D gene: NA
J gene: TRBJ2-5
CDR3 length: 15
clone size: NA
V gene: TRBV10-3
CDR3 protein: CAISESAGGRETQYF
CDR3 DNA: TGTGCCATCAGTGAGTCGGCGGGTGGGCGAGAGACCCAGTACTTC

D gene: TRBD1
J gene: TRBJ2-2
CDR3 length: 14
clone size: NA
V gene: TRBV6-1
CDR3 protein: CASRRTGGTGELFF
CDR3 DNA: TGTGCCAGCAGAAGGACAGGGGGCACCGGGGAGCTGTTTTTT

D gene: TRBD2
J gene: TRBJ2-1
CDR3 length: 16
clone size: NA
V gene: TRBV28
CDR3 protein: CASSPPSGGAENEQFF
CDR3 DNA: TGTGCCAGCAGTCCTCCTAGCGGGGGGGCCGAAAATGAGCAGTTCTTC

D gene: NA
J gene: TRBJ1-1
CDR3 length: 12
clone size: NA
V gene: TRBV28
CDR3 protein: CASILRNTEAFF
CDR3 DNA: TGTGCCAGCATTCTTAGGAACACTGAAGCTTTCTTT

D gene: NA
J gene: TRBJ1-4
CDR3 length: 16
clone size: NA
V gene: TRBV5-1
CDR3 protein: CASSPWGGERNEKLFF
CDR3 DNA: TGCGCCAGCAGCCCCTGGGGGGGGGAGCGAAATGAAAAACTGTTTTTT

D gene: NA
J gene: TRBJ1-6
CDR3 length: 17
clone size: NA
V gene: TRBV9
CDR3 protein: CASSEGGGGRYNSPLHF
CDR3 DNA: TGTGCCAGCAGCGAGGGAGGGGGGGGCCGTTATAATTCACCCCTCCACTTT

D gene: NA
J gene: TRBJ1-5
CDR3 length: 13
clone size: NA
V gene: TRBV6-1
CDR3 protein: CASNRQYNQPQHF
CDR3 DNA: TGTGCCAGTAACCGACAGTACAATCAGCCCCAGCATTTT

D gene: NA
J gene: TRBJ1-5
CDR3 length: 13
clone size: NA
V gene: TRBV30
CDR3 protein: CAWSAGLGQPQHF
CDR3 DNA: TGTGCCTGGAGTGCAGGGCTTGGTCAGCCCCAGCATTTT

D gene: NA
J gene: TRBJ2-7
CDR3 length: 14
clone size: NA
V gene: TRBV2
CDR3 protein: CASSPLYGTYEQYF
CDR3 DNA: TGTGCCAGCAGCCCCCTATACGGGACCTACGAGCAGTACTTC

D gene: NA
J gene: TRBJ1-5
CDR3 length: 14
clone size: NA
V gene: TRBV7-2
CDR3 protein: CASSPTQGRGPQHF
CDR3 DNA: TGTGCCAGCAGCCCAACCCAGGGCCGAGGGCCCCAGCATTTT

D gene: TRBD2
J gene: TRBJ2-7
CDR3 length: 15
clone size: once
V gene: TRBV29-1
CDR3 protein: CSVEARTSGPYEQYF
CDR3 DNA: TGCAGCGTTGAAGCCCGGACTAGCGGACCCTACGAGCAGTACTTC

D gene: TRBD2
J gene: TRBJ2-1
CDR3 length: 15
clone size: NA
V gene: TRBV6-1
CDR3 protein: CASSDTSGNRNEQFF
CDR3 DNA: TGTGCCAGCAGTGACACTAGCGGGAATAGGAATGAGCAGTTCTTC

D gene: TRBD1
J gene: TRBJ1-1
CDR3 length: 14
clone size: NA
V gene: TRBV14
CDR3 protein: CASSPLGQSPAAFF
CDR3 DNA: TGTGCCAGCAGCCCTTTGGGACAGTCCCCCGCGGCTTTCTTT

D gene: NA
J gene: TRBJ2-6
CDR3 length: 17
clone size: NA
V gene: TRBV21-1
CDR3 protein: CASSKEAGPSGANGLTF
CDR3 DNA: TGTGCCAGCAGCAAAGAGGCAGGTCCGTCTGGGGCCAACGGCCTGACTTTC

D gene: TRBD1
J gene: TRBJ1-6
CDR3 length: 16
clone size: NA
V gene: TRBV5-1
CDR3 protein: CASSSPPGQGSSPLHF
CDR3 DNA: TGCGCCAGCAGCTCTCCGCCGGGACAGGGTAGTTCACCCCTCCACTTT

D gene: TRBD1
J gene: TRBJ2-7
CDR3 length: 13
clone size: NA
V gene: TRBV5-6
CDR3 protein: CASSETGEYEQYF
CDR3 DNA: TGTGCCAGCAGCGAGACAGGGGAATACGAGCAGTACTTC

D gene: NA
J gene: TRBJ2-7
CDR3 length: 14
clone size: few
V gene: TRBV5-4
CDR3 protein: CASSSTGVSYEQYF
CDR3 DNA: TGTGCCAGCAGCTCGACGGGGGTCTCCTACGAGCAGTACTTC

D gene: TRBD2
J gene: TRBJ2-7
CDR3 length: 16
clone size: NA
V gene: TRBV5-6
CDR3 protein: CASSLRTRGGVYEQYF
CDR3 DNA: TGTGCCAGCAGCTTGAGGACGCGGGGGGGAGTCTACGAGCAGTACTTC

D gene: NA
J gene: TRBJ1-2
CDR3 length: 15
clone size: NA
V gene: TRBV6-1
CDR3 protein: CASSDRGGGTSGYTF
CDR3 DNA: TGTGCCAGCAGTGATCGGGGAGGAGGGACGTCTGGCTACACCTTC

D gene: NA
J gene: TRBJ2-7
CDR3 length: 13
clone size: NA
V gene: TRBV28
CDR3 protein: CASASQFRGEQYF
CDR3 DNA: TGTGCCAGCGCCTCTCAGTTCAGGGGCGAGCAGTACTTC

D gene: NA
J gene: TRBJ2-7
CDR3 length: 15
clone size: NA
V gene: TRBV4-2
CDR3 protein: CASSQGQGSSYEQYF
CDR3 DNA: TGTGCCAGCAGCCAAGGTCAGGGGTCTTCCTACGAGCAGTACTTC

D gene: TRBD1
J gene: TRBJ1-3
CDR3 length: 16
clone size: NA
V gene: TRBV29-1
CDR3 protein: CSVDTGDLSSGNTIYF
CDR3 DNA: TGCAGCGTGGACACAGGGGATCTGAGCTCTGGAAACACCATATATTTT

D gene: NA
J gene: TRBJ2-3
CDR3 length: 13
clone size: NA
V gene: TRBV27
CDR3 protein: CASSFPTRGTQYF
CDR3 DNA: TGTGCCAGCAGTTTCCCCACCCGGGGTACGCAGTATTTT

D gene: TRBD1
J gene: TRBJ1-1
CDR3 length: 12
clone size: NA
V gene: TRBV2
CDR3 protein: CASSSGGTQAFF
CDR3 DNA: TGTGCCAGCTCCTCAGGGGGCACTCAAGCTTTCTTT

D gene: NA
J gene: TRBJ2-3
CDR3 length: 16
clone size: NA
V gene: TRBV19
CDR3 protein: CASSFRSGGATDTQYF
CDR3 DNA: TGTGCCAGTAGTTTCCGGTCGGGCGGGGCTACAGATACGCAGTATTTT

D gene: NA
J gene: TRBJ1-2
CDR3 length: 13
clone size: NA
V gene: TRBV18
CDR3 protein: CASSPDRNYGYTF
CDR3 DNA: TGTGCCAGCTCACCAGACAGAAACTATGGCTACACCTTC

D gene: TRBD1
J gene: TRBJ2-3
CDR3 length: 14
clone size: once
V gene: TRBV29-1
CDR3 protein: CSVQGERGTDTQYF
CDR3 DNA: TGCAGCGTCCAGGGGGAACGGGGCACAGATACGCAGTATTTT

D gene: TRBD1
J gene: TRBJ1-2
CDR3 length: 15
clone size: NA
V gene: TRBV30
CDR3 protein: CAWSAWDRGVDGYTF
CDR3 DNA: TGTGCCTGGAGTGCCTGGGACAGGGGGGTCGATGGCTACACCTTC

D gene: NA
J gene: TRBJ2-1
CDR3 length: 16
clone size: NA
V gene: TRBV6-5
CDR3 protein: CASSYSALAHYNEQFF
CDR3 DNA: TGTGCCAGCAGTTACTCGGCCCTAGCGCACTACAATGAGCAGTTCTTC

D gene: NA
J gene: TRBJ2-5
CDR3 length: 14
clone size: NA
V gene: TRBV5-1
CDR3 protein: CASSLEGRRETQYF
CDR3 DNA: TGCGCCAGCAGCTTGGAAGGGAGGCGAGAGACCCAGTACTTC

D gene: TRBD1
J gene: TRBJ1-5
CDR3 length: 15
clone size: NA
V gene: TRBV5-6
CDR3 protein: CASSRTGVSNQPQHF
CDR3 DNA: TGTGCCAGCAGCCGGACAGGGGTTAGCAATCAGCCCCAGCATTTT

D gene: TRBD2
J gene: TRBJ2-1
CDR3 length: 15
clone size: NA
V gene: TRBV7-3
CDR3 protein: CASSFRTSGVDEQFF
CDR3 DNA: TGTGCCAGCAGCTTTAGGACTAGCGGGGTAGATGAGCAGTTCTTC

D gene: TRBD1
J gene: TRBJ1-1
CDR3 length: 14
clone size: NA
V gene: TRBV7-9
CDR3 protein: CASSLPGGDTEAFF
CDR3 DNA: TGTGCCAGCAGCTTACCAGGGGGTGACACTGAAGCTTTCTTT

D gene: NA
J gene: TRBJ1-2
CDR3 length: 16
clone size: once
V gene: TRBV4-1
CDR3 protein: CASSQDRAGEGYGYTF
CDR3 DNA: TGCGCCAGCAGCCAAGATCGGGCAGGCGAGGGCTATGGCTACACCTTC

D gene: TRBD1
J gene: TRBJ2-7
CDR3 length: 15
clone size: few
V gene: TRBV5-1
CDR3 protein: CASRRNQGDPYEQYF
CDR3 DNA: TGCGCCAGCAGGAGGAACCAGGGGGACCCCTACGAGCAGTACTTC

D gene: NA
J gene: TRBJ1-2
CDR3 length: 14
clone size: NA
V gene: TRBV5-1
CDR3 protein: CASREGRVNYGYTF
CDR3 DNA: TGCGCCAGCCGGGAGGGAAGGGTGAACTATGGCTACACCTTC

D gene: NA
J gene: TRBJ2-5
CDR3 length: 12
clone size: few
V gene: TRBV7-9
CDR3 protein: CASSLARETQYF
CDR3 DNA: TGTGCCAGCAGCTTAGCGCGTGAGACCCAGTACTTC

D gene: NA
J gene: TRBJ1-5
CDR3 length: 15
clone size: NA
V gene: TRBV29-1
CDR3 protein: CSVSYGGGSNQPQHF
CDR3 DNA: TGCAGCGTGTCCTATGGGGGGGGGAGCAATCAGCCCCAGCATTTT

D gene: TRBD1
J gene: TRBJ1-1
CDR3 length: 12
clone size: NA
V gene: TRBV19
CDR3 protein: CASSRQGGAAFF
CDR3 DNA: TGTGCCAGTAGTCGACAGGGGGGGGCAGCTTTCTTT

D gene: NA
J gene: TRBJ2-3
CDR3 length: 15
clone size: NA
V gene: TRBV5-1
CDR3 protein: CASRDGSPSTDTQYF
CDR3 DNA: TGCGCCAGCAGGGACGGGAGTCCGAGCACAGATACGCAGTATTTT

D gene: NA
J gene: TRBJ1-3
CDR3 length: 16
clone size: NA
V gene: TRBV4-2
CDR3 protein: CASSQVGVSSGNTIYF
CDR3 DNA: TGTGCCAGCAGCCAAGTAGGGGTTAGCTCTGGAAACACCATATATTTT

D gene: NA
J gene: TRBJ1-1
CDR3 length: 14
clone size: NA
V gene: TRBV27
CDR3 protein: CASSLLPTAGEAFF
CDR3 DNA: TGTGCCAGCAGTTTATTGCCGACAGCTGGTGAAGCTTTCTTT

D gene: NA
J gene: TRBJ2-5
CDR3 length: 15
clone size: NA
V gene: TRBV7-2
CDR3 protein: CASSLGLSLQETQYF
CDR3 DNA: TGTGCCAGCAGCCTGGGACTTTCCCTGCAAGAGACCCAGTACTTC

D gene: TRBD1
J gene: TRBJ2-3
CDR3 length: 14
clone size: NA
V gene: TRBV5-1
CDR3 protein: CASSSTTGADTQYF
CDR3 DNA: TGCGCCAGCAGTTCCACGACAGGGGCAGATACGCAGTATTTT

D gene: TRBD1
J gene: TRBJ1-2
CDR3 length: 14
clone size: NA
V gene: TRBV25-1
CDR3 protein: CASRADRGRYGYTF
CDR3 DNA: TGTGCCAGCAGGGCGGACAGGGGGCGTTATGGCTACACCTTC